Listed below are T cell receptor beta chains from one sample, sequenced in a study of blood T cell repertoires in COVID-19. Measured with immunoSEQ multiplex PCR; TCRdb has only the in-frame clones, and not every one. The sample contains over 250,000 clones, about 91% of which appear only once. Material: peripheral blood. These TCRs come from a person under 30 with COVID-19, enrolled during active disease. CDR3s include the opening cysteine and the closing phenylalanine or tryptophan. The D gene is left open where the match is weak. Size values are once, few and many counts, or a class for expanded clones, and some rows have none.

j_call: TRBJ1-3
d_call: -
v_call: TRBV9
clone_size: -
cdr3_nt: TGTGCCAGCAGCGTACACCTCGAGTCGGCTGGAAACACCATATATTTT
cdr3_aa: CASSVHLESAGNTIYF

j_call: TRBJ2-1
d_call: -
v_call: TRBV14
clone_size: -
cdr3_nt: TGTGCCAGCAGCCTAGCGGCCTCCTACAATGAGCAGTTCTTC
cdr3_aa: CASSLAASYNEQFF

j_call: TRBJ1-1
d_call: -
v_call: TRBV19
clone_size: once
cdr3_nt: TGTGCCAGTAGTCCGCGACTGGGGAACACTGAAGCTTTCTTT
cdr3_aa: CASSPRLGNTEAFF

j_call: TRBJ2-1
d_call: TRBD2
v_call: TRBV24-1
clone_size: -
cdr3_nt: TGTGCCACCAGTGGTAGTGCTAGCGGGAGAAATGAGCAGTTCTTC
cdr3_aa: CATSGSASGRNEQFF

j_call: TRBJ2-7
d_call: -
v_call: TRBV5-6
clone_size: -
cdr3_nt: TGTGCCAGCAGCCTTACGGGTTCCTACGAGCAGTACTTC
cdr3_aa: CASSLTGSYEQYF

j_call: TRBJ2-2
d_call: -
v_call: TRBV25-1
clone_size: once
cdr3_nt: TGTGCCAGCAGTGAATCGGCAGGACAAAAGAACACCGGGGAGCTGTTTTTT
cdr3_aa: CASSESAGQKNTGELFF

j_call: TRBJ1-6
d_call: TRBD1
v_call: TRBV27
clone_size: -
cdr3_nt: TGTGCCAGCAGAAGGGACAGACTGAATTCACCCCTCCACTTT
cdr3_aa: CASRRDRLNSPLHF

j_call: TRBJ2-1
d_call: TRBD2
v_call: TRBV5-5
clone_size: -
cdr3_nt: TGTGCCAGCAGCCCCAGCGGGAGTGGGCTCAATGAGCAGTTCTTC
cdr3_aa: CASSPSGSGLNEQFF

j_call: TRBJ2-7
d_call: -
v_call: TRBV7-9
clone_size: -
cdr3_nt: TGTGCCAGCAGCGAACGGGGTAGGGAATACGAGCAGTACTTC
cdr3_aa: CASSERGREYEQYF

j_call: TRBJ1-2
d_call: -
v_call: TRBV7-9
clone_size: -
cdr3_nt: TGTGCCAGCAGCTTAGATAGGGGAACTGGTGGCTACACCTTC
cdr3_aa: CASSLDRGTGGYTF

j_call: TRBJ2-7
d_call: -
v_call: TRBV11-1
clone_size: -
cdr3_nt: TGTGCCAGCAGCTTAGATGAGGGCCACTACGAGCAGTACTTC
cdr3_aa: CASSLDEGHYEQYF

j_call: TRBJ1-2
d_call: TRBD1
v_call: TRBV5-4
clone_size: -
cdr3_nt: TGTGCCAGCAGCTCGACAGGGGGCGAATATGGCTACACCTTC
cdr3_aa: CASSSTGGEYGYTF

j_call: TRBJ2-2
d_call: -
v_call: TRBV5-4
clone_size: -
cdr3_nt: TGTGCCAGCAGCTTGGACAGTCCCGGGGAGCTGTTTTTT
cdr3_aa: CASSLDSPGELFF

j_call: TRBJ2-1
d_call: -
v_call: TRBV19
clone_size: -
cdr3_nt: TGTGCCAGTAGTATAGTGAGCGGGCCCTACAATGAGCAGTTCTTC
cdr3_aa: CASSIVSGPYNEQFF

j_call: TRBJ2-2
d_call: TRBD2
v_call: TRBV6-4
clone_size: -
cdr3_nt: TGTGCCAGCAGCGGACTAGACACCGGGGAGCTGTTTTTT
cdr3_aa: CASSGLDTGELFF

j_call: TRBJ2-7
d_call: TRBD2
v_call: TRBV13
clone_size: once
cdr3_nt: TGTGCCAGCAGCCCAGGGACTAGCGGGGTCTCCTACGAGCAGTACTTC
cdr3_aa: CASSPGTSGVSYEQYF

j_call: TRBJ1-5
d_call: TRBD1
v_call: TRBV6-5
clone_size: -
cdr3_nt: TGTGCCAGCAGAACCGGGACAGGGACCCAGCCCCAGCATTTT
cdr3_aa: CASRTGTGTQPQHF

j_call: TRBJ2-3
d_call: -
v_call: TRBV12-3/TRBV12-4
clone_size: -
cdr3_nt: TGTGCCAGCAGTAGAACGTGGAGTGATACGCAGTATTTT
cdr3_aa: CASSRTWSDTQYF

j_call: TRBJ2-7
d_call: -
v_call: TRBV11-2
clone_size: -
cdr3_nt: TGTGCCAGCAGCGCTAGCTCCTACGAGCAGTACTTC
cdr3_aa: CASSASSYEQYF

j_call: TRBJ2-7
d_call: TRBD1
v_call: TRBV15
clone_size: -
cdr3_nt: TGTGCCACCAGCCTAGACAGGGGCACGGTTTACGAGCAGTACTTC
cdr3_aa: CATSLDRGTVYEQYF

j_call: TRBJ2-7
d_call: -
v_call: TRBV5-1
clone_size: -
cdr3_nt: TGCGCCAGCAGCACCGCCGGGGACTCCTACGAGCAGTACTTC
cdr3_aa: CASSTAGDSYEQYF

j_call: TRBJ2-1
d_call: -
v_call: TRBV3-1/TRBV3-2
clone_size: -
cdr3_nt: TGTGCCAGCAGCCATGTGGACAGCGATGAGCAGTTCTTC
cdr3_aa: CASSHVDSDEQFF

j_call: TRBJ1-2
d_call: -
v_call: TRBV10-2
clone_size: once
cdr3_nt: TGCGCCAGCAGTGAATCACTGTCCGGTGGCTACACCTTC
cdr3_aa: CASSESLSGGYTF

j_call: TRBJ1-6
d_call: TRBD1
v_call: TRBV2
clone_size: -
cdr3_nt: TGTGCCAGCAGTGATCGGGCAGGGGGTTACTATAATTCACCCCTCCACTTT
cdr3_aa: CASSDRAGGYYNSPLHF

j_call: TRBJ1-2
d_call: -
v_call: TRBV11-2
clone_size: once
cdr3_nt: TGTGCCAGCAGCATCGGGAGGAACCCCTATGGCTACACCTTC
cdr3_aa: CASSIGRNPYGYTF

j_call: TRBJ2-5
d_call: TRBD1
v_call: TRBV5-8
clone_size: -
cdr3_nt: TGTGCCAGCAGCACAGGACAGGGACAAGAGACCCAGTACTTC
cdr3_aa: CASSTGQGQETQYF

j_call: TRBJ2-3
d_call: -
v_call: TRBV5-4
clone_size: -
cdr3_nt: TGTGCCAGCAGCTTGAAACAGTACAGCACAGATACGCAGTATTTT
cdr3_aa: CASSLKQYSTDTQYF

j_call: TRBJ2-3
d_call: -
v_call: TRBV21-1
clone_size: -
cdr3_nt: TGTGCCAGCAGCAAAGGGAAAACCCAACCAGACTCCGAAGTGAACCGCACAGATACGCAGTATTTT
cdr3_aa: CASSKGKTQPDSEVNRTDTQYF

j_call: TRBJ2-7
d_call: TRBD1
v_call: TRBV5-6
clone_size: -
cdr3_nt: TGTGCCAGCAGCTACGGGACAGGGGGCGAGCAGTACTTC
cdr3_aa: CASSYGTGGEQYF

j_call: TRBJ1-2
d_call: -
v_call: TRBV7-9
clone_size: -
cdr3_nt: TGTGCCAGCAGCTCCAGTTCTTATGGCTACACCTTC
cdr3_aa: CASSSSSYGYTF

j_call: TRBJ2-2
d_call: TRBD2
v_call: TRBV24-1
clone_size: few
cdr3_nt: TGTGCCACCAGTGATTTCTCTAGCGGGATTCCCGGGGAGCTGTTTTTT
cdr3_aa: CATSDFSSGIPGELFF

j_call: TRBJ1-6
d_call: -
v_call: TRBV10-3
clone_size: -
cdr3_nt: TGTGCCATCAGTGAGCTAGCTAATTCACCCCTCCACTTT
cdr3_aa: CAISELANSPLHF

j_call: TRBJ2-2
d_call: -
v_call: TRBV21-1
clone_size: -
cdr3_nt: TGTGCCAGCAGCCAGAGTCACGCGGTATATAGCTCCGGGGAGCTGTTTTTT
cdr3_aa: CASSQSHAVYSSGELFF

j_call: TRBJ1-1
d_call: TRBD1
v_call: TRBV20-1
clone_size: -
cdr3_nt: TGCAGTGCTAGTGACCACAGGGGGAACACTGAAGCTTTCTTT
cdr3_aa: CSASDHRGNTEAFF

j_call: TRBJ2-1
d_call: TRBD2
v_call: TRBV10-2
clone_size: -
cdr3_nt: TGCGCCAGCAGGAAGAGCGGGACTCCCCGAGGAAATGAGCAGTTCTTC
cdr3_aa: CASRKSGTPRGNEQFF

j_call: TRBJ2-5
d_call: TRBD2
v_call: TRBV3-1/TRBV3-2
clone_size: -
cdr3_nt: TGTGCCAGCAGGATAGCGGGAGGGGTCGAGACCCAGTACTTC
cdr3_aa: CASRIAGGVETQYF

j_call: TRBJ1-4
d_call: TRBD1
v_call: TRBV4-3
clone_size: -
cdr3_nt: TGCGCCAGCAGCCTCGGACAGGGGCCCGGGATAAAACTGTTTTTT
cdr3_aa: CASSLGQGPGIKLFF

j_call: TRBJ2-7
d_call: -
v_call: TRBV4-1
clone_size: -
cdr3_nt: TGCGCCAGCAGCCAAGAATCGGAAGGAGATACCTACGAGCAGTACTTC
cdr3_aa: CASSQESEGDTYEQYF

j_call: TRBJ1-3
d_call: -
v_call: TRBV5-6
clone_size: once
cdr3_nt: TGTGCCAGCAGCTTAAGGGCAGGGGTCGGAAACACCATATATTTT
cdr3_aa: CASSLRAGVGNTIYF

j_call: TRBJ1-2
d_call: -
v_call: TRBV19
clone_size: -
cdr3_nt: TGTGCCAGTAGTCCTACGACATTTGCTAACTATGGCTACACCTTC
cdr3_aa: CASSPTTFANYGYTF

j_call: TRBJ1-2
d_call: TRBD1
v_call: TRBV5-6
clone_size: -
cdr3_nt: TGTGCCAGCAGCTTCCCGGGACAGGGGGCTTGGGGCTACACCTTC
cdr3_aa: CASSFPGQGAWGYTF

j_call: TRBJ2-7
d_call: -
v_call: TRBV10-3
clone_size: once
cdr3_nt: TGTGCCATCAGTGGGGTGACAAGGGACACCCATGCAGCCTACGAGCAGTACTTC
cdr3_aa: CAISGVTRDTHAAYEQYF

j_call: TRBJ2-5
d_call: -
v_call: TRBV13
clone_size: -
cdr3_nt: TGTGCCAGCAGCCCAAGATATCAGGGCTTCGTGGAGACCCAGTACTTC
cdr3_aa: CASSPRYQGFVETQYF

j_call: TRBJ1-2
d_call: -
v_call: TRBV5-5
clone_size: once
cdr3_nt: TGTGCCAGCAGCCTCAGGGCGGACTATGGCTACACCTTC
cdr3_aa: CASSLRADYGYTF

j_call: TRBJ1-1
d_call: TRBD1
v_call: TRBV10-3
clone_size: -
cdr3_nt: TGTGCCATCAGTGAAAGGACAGGGGAACGGGCTTTCTTT
cdr3_aa: CAISERTGERAFF

j_call: TRBJ2-1
d_call: -
v_call: TRBV20-1
clone_size: -
cdr3_nt: TGCAGTGCAGGCGGCCTGGATGAGCAGTTCTTC
cdr3_aa: CSAGGLDEQFF

j_call: TRBJ2-5
d_call: -
v_call: TRBV6-1
clone_size: -
cdr3_nt: TGTGCCAGCAGTGAATCTGTAATTGAGACCCAGTACTTC
cdr3_aa: CASSESVIETQYF

j_call: TRBJ1-1
d_call: -
v_call: TRBV4-3
clone_size: -
cdr3_nt: TGCGCCAGCAGCACACAGGGGAACACTGAAGCTTTCTTT
cdr3_aa: CASSTQGNTEAFF

j_call: TRBJ1-6
d_call: TRBD1
v_call: TRBV19
clone_size: -
cdr3_nt: TGTGCCAGTAGTATTTCCACAGGGGATTCACCCCTCCACTTT
cdr3_aa: CASSISTGDSPLHF

j_call: TRBJ1-2
d_call: -
v_call: TRBV6-2/TRBV6-3
clone_size: -
cdr3_nt: TGTGCCAGCAGTAAACAGGGCTCTGGCTACACCTTC
cdr3_aa: CASSKQGSGYTF

j_call: TRBJ1-3
d_call: TRBD1
v_call: TRBV7-6
clone_size: -
cdr3_nt: TGTGCCAGCAGCCCGGTCTCAGGGACAGGGGGAAACACCATATATTTT
cdr3_aa: CASSPVSGTGGNTIYF

j_call: TRBJ2-1
d_call: TRBD2
v_call: TRBV25-1
clone_size: -
cdr3_nt: TGTGCCAGCAGTGATCCTTCTAGCGGGATCCACAATGAGCAGTTCTTC
cdr3_aa: CASSDPSSGIHNEQFF

j_call: TRBJ1-6
d_call: TRBD1
v_call: TRBV5-6
clone_size: -
cdr3_nt: TGTGCCAGCAGCTATGGGACAGGGTGGAATTCACCCCTCCACTTT
cdr3_aa: CASSYGTGWNSPLHF

j_call: TRBJ2-7
d_call: TRBD2
v_call: TRBV10-2
clone_size: -
cdr3_nt: TGCGCCAGCAGTCCAACTAGCGGTTCTACCTACGAGCAGTACTTC
cdr3_aa: CASSPTSGSTYEQYF

j_call: TRBJ1-1
d_call: -
v_call: TRBV7-9
clone_size: -
cdr3_nt: TGTGCCAGCAGCTTAGTCCAGGGGACCACTGAAGCTTTCTTT
cdr3_aa: CASSLVQGTTEAFF

j_call: TRBJ2-3
d_call: -
v_call: TRBV5-8
clone_size: -
cdr3_nt: TGTGCCAGCAGCCCCGGGAGGGGGCAAGATACGCAGTATTTT
cdr3_aa: CASSPGRGQDTQYF

j_call: TRBJ2-3
d_call: -
v_call: TRBV7-9
clone_size: once
cdr3_nt: TGTGCCAGCAGCTTTTGGGACACCCATACGCAGTATTTT
cdr3_aa: CASSFWDTHTQYF

j_call: TRBJ1-5
d_call: -
v_call: TRBV12-5
clone_size: -
cdr3_nt: TGTGCTAGTGGTTTGCACTCGGCCAGGTCCAATCAGCCCCAGCATTTT
cdr3_aa: CASGLHSARSNQPQHF

j_call: TRBJ1-1
d_call: -
v_call: TRBV11-2
clone_size: -
cdr3_nt: TGTGCCAGCAGCTTGGCGGACTCAATAGGGTTAGCGACTGAAGCTTTCTTT
cdr3_aa: CASSLADSIGLATEAFF

j_call: TRBJ2-7
d_call: TRBD2
v_call: TRBV7-2
clone_size: -
cdr3_nt: TGTGCCAGCTTACCCGACAGCGGGGTCGAGCAGTACTTC
cdr3_aa: CASLPDSGVEQYF